This T cell receptor (beta chain) was sequenced in a study of regulatory T cells in long-lasting Graves disease (dated by TCRdb to the early 2020s). Regarding the complete study: In the newly diagnosed Graves' disease group, patients had been taking antithyroid drugs for less than 3 months. The study took place in China and was registered as a clinical trial. A total of around 35 samples were covered by TCR sequencing, comprising around 13 persistent and roughly 20 newly diagnosed Graves' disease patients. Persistent Graves' disease patients were compared with newly diagnosed Graves' disease patients by peripheral blood TCR sequencing and RNA sequencing. Paper-wide results and their limitations: Only the TCR beta chain was sequenced and analyzed. Only peripheral blood was studied, because thyroid tissue, the primary lesion, was inaccessible. A larger number of public clonotypes was shared among persistent patients (around 2,700) than among newly diagnosed patients (approximately 1,000). Compared with newly diagnosed patients, patients with persistent Graves' disease had lower TCR Shannon entropy and fewer highly expanded clones, which suggests clonal expansion. Persistent disease showed preferential use of TRBV28, TRBJ1-2 and TRBJ2-5, whereas newly diagnosed disease favored TRBV20-1 and TRBJ2-1. The small sample size was acknowledged by the authors as a limitation that may reduce accuracy.

The sample's time point label is to be understood as: newly diagnosed GD, antithyroid drugs for less than 3 months. For both TCR sequencing and RNA sequencing, RNA was extracted from PBMCs in TRIzol. The diagnosis of Graves' disease followed American Thyroid Association guidelines. The patients came from an endocrinology department in Xi'an, China. From each patient, approximately 10 milliliters of peripheral blood was collected into an EDTA anticoagulant tube. Ficoll Paque Plus density gradient separation was used to isolate PBMCs, and no further T cell sorting was performed. RNA quality was checked with an Agilent 2100 Bioanalyzer and agarose gel, and concentration with a NanoDrop 2000. Library preparation was by multiplex PCR. Sequencing took place on an Illumina HiSeq 4000. To build TCR beta libraries, CDR3 regions were amplified by Arm-PCR using iRepertoire HTBI primers. Before sequencing, the PCR products went through gel purification. Turning to the authors' computational methods: Gene usage analysis of CDR3 amino acid clonotypes relied on the 55 to 80 TRBV and about 15 TRBJ segments identified across samples. Filtered high-quality paired reads were merged into contigs using COPE and FqMerger. Contigs were aligned with BLAST to IMGT TRBV, TRBD and TRBJ reference genes, and CDR3 was defined per IMGT. Highly expanded clones were defined as clonotypes with a frequency above 0.1%. Shannon entropy served as the measure of repertoire diversity, while the Gini coefficient captured V-J evenness. Public clonotypes were defined as clonotypes shared by more than one individual. The raw public data were reprocessed by TCRdb itself: fastp quality trimming at Q25, MiXCR clonotype calling, in-frame beta chains only. Rows are unified per CDR3 protein, each entry keeping the most common DNA and genes. TCRdb, not the original authors, processed these V and J calls. The sample table records about 560,000 distinct CDR3 sequences; around 15% of these occur just once. The ten top clones hold around 11% of the sample.

This clonotype was picked up many times. Its antigen target is currently unknown. No clone much larger than this one lies a single base away; base qualities are absent. CDR1 and CDR2 were assigned from the germline V gene as MNHEY and SVGEGT. The germline V end is reduced by 6 bases and the J end by 4 bases; junction bases left unmatched: 7. Counted from cysteine to phenylalanine, this CDR3 has 15 amino acids. The DNA shown is the 45-base CDR3, in frame from base 1. These data were also reused for a study on T cells in Graves' hyperthyroidism and ophthalmopathy. Looking at the second paper: Graves' hyperthyroidism was defined as stable when no progression to ophthalmopathy occurred over 18 months of follow-up. Hyperthyroidism patients were newly diagnosed, had a disease duration of under 2 months, and were aged 18 to 65 years. Any patient with an uncontrolled infection, another autoimmune disease, pregnancy or lactation was excluded. Diagnoses relied on clinical symptoms, serum thyroxine and TRAb, thyroid ultrasound and orbital computed tomography. For the first round of RT-PCR on the TCR CDR3, the HTBI primer set was used together with the Qiagen OneStep RT-PCR kit. Most expanded thyroid clonotypes (frequency above 0.001) were also detected in blood, a finding suggesting that blood repertoires may reflect thyroid immune responses. Ophthalmopathy was separated from stable hyperthyroidism by a 13 V-J signature model, with approximately 86% sensitivity and about 81% specificity obtained in cross-validation and 80%/75% obtained in testing. In validation, the model predicted progression to ophthalmopathy with over 60% sensitivity and roughly 72% specificity, a median of roughly seven months before onset. To identify TCR V-J signatures that set the groups apart, the researchers used a discovery cohort of roughly 100 patients, made up of fewer than 50 with Graves' ophthalmopathy and some 58 with stable Graves' hyperthyroidism. Whether ophthalmopathy could be predicted prospectively was tested in an independent validation cohort made up of under 20 hyperthyroidism patients plus 17 patients who later progressed to ophthalmopathy. The 75 to 100 discovery patients were divided at random into training and test sets in a 7:3 ratio. In about 6 Graves' hyperthyroidism patients, the study also compared T-cell repertoires from thyroid tissue with T-cell repertoires from blood. Following sampling, methimazole starting at 30 mg daily was given to hyperthyroidism patients, and high-dose intravenous methylprednisolone was given to ophthalmopathy patients. Libraries were constructed in a second round of multiplex PCR, after which size selection and purification were performed. Sequencing of the libraries was done on an Illumina HiSeq2000 using paired-end 100 bp reads. SOAPnuke was used to process the raw data, removing reads that contained adapters or uncalled bases, had a mean Phred below 15, or lacked an exact match to the constant primer or identifier. High-quality paired reads were merged using COPE v1.2.5, and each unique nucleotide sequence was defined as a clonotype. MiTCR v1.1 was used to align clonotypes to the IMGT TRBV, TRBD and TRBJ reference segments. Only V-J combinations with frequency above 0.0001, covering 99% to 99.2% of repertoires, were analysed. A TCS score was defined as the ratio between F50 (clonal expansion) and ExV (chaos), using BLOSUM62-based TCRdist between CDR3 peptides within each V-J. Welch's t-statistics and random forest reduced several hundred V-J features to 13, which were used in a naive Bayes classifier (R e1071). Sample size was not statistically predetermined, and blinding of investigators to group allocation was not performed. The paper describes TCR Vbeta CDR3 sequencing of 135 peripheral blood samples, made up of roughly 40 ophthalmopathy patients, approximately 73 hyperthyroidism patients and roughly 17 progressor patients.

The material was peripheral blood mononuclear cells (PBMCs), obtained at new diagnosis, from a patient treated with antithyroid drugs. The rearrangement combines TRBV6-2 or TRBV6-3 with TRBJ2-5; 11 central nucleotides agree with TRBD1. The TCR sequence derives from a man between 18 and 29 years old with Graves disease. Donor details come from another sample of the same person, matched by shared clones. The CDR3 region: CASSDQDRGRETQYF. The DNA sequence is as follows: TGTGCCAGCAGCGACCAGGACAGGGGGCGAGAGACCCAGTACTTC.